Here is one TCR beta chain with its context. Only in-frame clones appear in the TCRdb table, and some are missing; sequencing was by immunoSEQ multiplex PCR. Here the sample spans a few hundred thousand clones, about 86% being singletons. This entry is derived from a study of blood T cell repertoires in COVID-19. There are 16 residues in the CDR3. The J segment lost 5 bases and the V segment lost 5 bases, leaving 13 bases of the junction unmatched. Germline V lookup: CDR1 LNHDA, CDR2 SQIVND (reference sequence). The sequence was obtained from a man aged 30 to 45 with acute COVID-19. The rearrangement uses TRBV19 and TRBJ2-5; 8 bases fit TRBD2. Sequences were obtained from PBMCs or T cells enriched from blood (not recorded which). The CDR3 bases are TGTGCCAGTAGTGTCACCCACGGGGGGGCCGGGGAGACCCAGTACTTC. Translating gives CASSVTHGGAGETQYF.